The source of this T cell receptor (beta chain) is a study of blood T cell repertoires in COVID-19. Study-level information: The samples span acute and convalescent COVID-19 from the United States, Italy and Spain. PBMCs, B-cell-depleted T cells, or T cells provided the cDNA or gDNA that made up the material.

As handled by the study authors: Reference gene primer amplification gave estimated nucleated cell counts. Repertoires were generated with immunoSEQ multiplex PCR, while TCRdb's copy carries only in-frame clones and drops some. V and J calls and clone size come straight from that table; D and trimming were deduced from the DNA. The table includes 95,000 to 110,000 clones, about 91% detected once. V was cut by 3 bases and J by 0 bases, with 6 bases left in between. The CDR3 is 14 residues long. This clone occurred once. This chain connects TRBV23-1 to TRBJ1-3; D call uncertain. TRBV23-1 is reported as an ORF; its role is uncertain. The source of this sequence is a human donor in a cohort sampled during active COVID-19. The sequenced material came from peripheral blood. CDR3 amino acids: CASSQTSSGNTIYF. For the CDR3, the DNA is TGCGCCAGCAGTCAGACTTCCTCTGGAAACACCATATATTTT.